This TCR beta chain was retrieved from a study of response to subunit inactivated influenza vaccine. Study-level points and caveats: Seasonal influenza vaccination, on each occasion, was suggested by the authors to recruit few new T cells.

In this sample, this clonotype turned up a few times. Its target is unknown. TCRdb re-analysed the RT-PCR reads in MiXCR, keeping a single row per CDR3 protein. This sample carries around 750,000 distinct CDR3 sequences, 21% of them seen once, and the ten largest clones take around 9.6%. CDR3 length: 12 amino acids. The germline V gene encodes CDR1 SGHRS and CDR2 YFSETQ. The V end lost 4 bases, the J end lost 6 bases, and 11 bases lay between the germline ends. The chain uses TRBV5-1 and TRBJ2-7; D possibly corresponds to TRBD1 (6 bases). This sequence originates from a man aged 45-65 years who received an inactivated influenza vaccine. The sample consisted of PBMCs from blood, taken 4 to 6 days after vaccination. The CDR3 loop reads CASSPNRAEQYF. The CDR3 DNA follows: TGCGCCAGCAGCCCGAACAGGGCCGAGCAGTACTTC.